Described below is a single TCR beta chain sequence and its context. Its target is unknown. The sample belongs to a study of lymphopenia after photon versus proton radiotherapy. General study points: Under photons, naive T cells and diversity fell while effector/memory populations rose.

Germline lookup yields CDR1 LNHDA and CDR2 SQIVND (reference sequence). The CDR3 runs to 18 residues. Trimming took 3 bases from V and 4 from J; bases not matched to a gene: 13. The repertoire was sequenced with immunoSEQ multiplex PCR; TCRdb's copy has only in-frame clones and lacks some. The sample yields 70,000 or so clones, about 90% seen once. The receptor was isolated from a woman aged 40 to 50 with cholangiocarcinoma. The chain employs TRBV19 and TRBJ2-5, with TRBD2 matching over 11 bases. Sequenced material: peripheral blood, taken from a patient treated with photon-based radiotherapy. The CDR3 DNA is TGTGCCAGTAGTATGGCTTCGTTAGCGGGAGGGCCGGGAGAGACCCAGTACTTC. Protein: CASSMASLAGGPGETQYF.